This T cell receptor (beta chain) is drawn from a study of shared clonotypes between healthy human individuals. Profiled with immunoSEQ multiplex PCR; TCRdb holds only in-frame clones, not every one. The sample consists of 150,000 to 200,000 clones, about 68% of them appearing once. Germline lookup yields CDR1 SGHTA and CDR2 FQGNSA. The CDR3 spans 13 residues. The V end lost 4 bases, the J end lost 6 bases, and 13 bases lay between the germline ends. In the case of this clone: Its target is not known.

The study's findings and limits: Despite large depth, rarefaction showed incomplete sorted-subset sequencing. Tissue TCR repertoires likely differ from these blood-only repertoires.

The chain combines TRBV7-2 with TRBJ2-7; perhaps TRBD1 as D (5 bases). This sequence was found in a man aged 30 to 39 in good health. Input material: memory CD4+ T cells sorted from blood. Subset noted: CD45RA-negative fraction. As DNA, the CDR3 is TGTGCCAGCAGCTCCATAGGGGCTAGCGAGCAGTACTTC. Its translation is CASSSIGASEQYF.